The clone carrying this TCR beta chain was seen more than once but under ten times. Its antigen is unidentified. A much larger clonotype is one base distant, so this may be a read error. It was patients with CD8+CD57+ cell expansion by flow cytometry who were chosen for sequencing. This entry comes from a study of CD8+CD57+ T cells in acquired aplastic anemia. Profiles of TCR beta VDJ and CDR3 were generated from a genomic DNA template. Using its own MiXCR run on the reads, TCRdb lists one record per CDR3 protein. The sample lists 150,000 to 200,000 distinct CDR3 sequences, less than 50% occurring once. There are 15 residues in the CDR3. Germline CDR1 SGHKS, CDR2 YYEKEE (reference sequence). Study-wide results and limits: Patients and controls had in common fewer than 30 CD8+ CDR3 sequences.

The rearrangement uses TRBV5-5 and TRBJ2-7; 11 bases match TRBD2. Sequenced input: sorted CD4+, CD8+, or CD8+CD57+ T cells (not recorded which) from PBMCs. This receptor was obtained from a human donor with aplastic anemia. DNA of the CDR3: TGTGCCAGCAGCCGTACTAGCGGGGGATCCTACAAGCAGTACGTC. Its translation is CASSRTSGGSYKQYV.